This T cell receptor (beta chain) appears in the sequencing data of a study of blood T cell repertoires in COVID-19. Overall study: Acute and convalescent COVID-19 samples came from the United States, Italy and Spain. The analysed material was cDNA or gDNA that came from T cells, B-cell-depleted T cells, or PBMCs.

Authors' processing steps: Amplification from reference gene primers served as the basis for estimated nucleated cell counts. Some clones are missing from TCRdb's copy, which holds only in-frame ones; the method was immunoSEQ multiplex PCR. That table supplies the V and J calls and clone size; D and trimming were determined from the DNA. The sample consists of tens of thousands of clones, over 75% of them appearing once. This CDR3 has 13 residues. Looked up from germline, CDR1 is MRHNA and CDR2 is SNTAGT. The germline V and J ends were trimmed by 8 bases and 2 bases, with 13 bases remaining between them.

The sequence came from a woman older than 75 with active or convalescent COVID-19. Sequencing input: peripheral blood. This sequence joins TRBV6-4 and TRBJ2-7; the D gene is possibly TRBD1 (6 bases). For the CDR3, the DNA is TGTGCCAGCCTGACAGGATTTACCTACGAGCAGTACTTC. The encoded protein is CASLTGFTYEQYF.